These 8 T cell receptor beta chains came from one sample sequenced in a study of cytomegalovirus exposure and HLA in healthy donors. Researchers ran the PCR with 60 Vbeta and 13 Jbeta primers. Some clones are missing from TCRdb's copy, which holds only in-frame ones; the method was immunoSEQ multiplex PCR. The data contain over 95,000 clones, approximately 80% of them singletons. Material for sequencing was PBMCs. These receptors all come from a man aged 35-49 years in good health and CMV-seropositive.

This clone occurred a few times. The V call is TRBV9, the J call TRBJ1-5, with D tentatively TRBD1 (5 bases). Looked up from germline, CDR1 is SGDLS and CDR2 is YYNGEE. V lost 0 bases to trimming and J lost 3 bases, with 7 bases between them. This CDR3 has 14 amino acids. The CDR3 loop is CASSVAGHNQPQHF. DNA of the CDR3: TGTGCCAGCAGCGTAGCAGGGCACAATCAGCCCCAGCATTTT.

This sequence joins TRBV11-2 and TRBJ1-1; D call uncertain. Between the trimmed V and J ends, which lost 1 base and 4 bases, there was a span of 7 bases. Germline values: CDR1 SGHAT, CDR2 FQNNGV. The CDR3 is 13 residues long. The CDR3 DNA sequence: TGTGCCAGCAGCTTAGGACACCGCACTGAAGCTTTCTTT. Translation: CASSLGHRTEAFF.

CDR3 protein: CASSLGSWPTNEKLFF. DNA of the CDR3: TGCGCCAGCAGCTTGGGGTCATGGCCAACTAATGAAAAACTGTTTTTT. V gene TRBV5-1 combines with J gene TRBJ1-4; D is undetermined. The CDR3 covers 16 residues. V was shortened by 0 bases and J by 0 bases, with 9 bases between the two germline ends. The V gene's germline CDR1 is SGHRS and CDR2 YFSETQ.

This chain links TRBV30 with TRBJ1-3, with a tentative D call TRBD1 (6 bases). V shed 2 bases and J shed 0 bases, with 8 bases lying between them. Germline values: CDR1 GTSNPN, CDR2 SVGIG (reference sequence). The CDR3 runs to 14 residues. CDR3 in amino acids: CAWSRDTSGNTIYF. Here the CDR3 DNA reads TGTGCCTGGAGTCGGGACACCTCTGGAAACACCATATATTTT.

The chain is built from TRBV7-9 and TRBJ2-3; 10 bases match TRBD1. Per the germline V gene, CDR1 is SEHNR and CDR2 is FQNEAQ (reference sequence). V dropped 8 bases and J dropped 2; count of bases not matched to a gene: 10. This CDR3 comprises 16 residues. The CDR3 region has the DNA TGTGCCAGCGGCTCTACCGGGACAGGGGACACAGATACGCAGTATTTT. Protein: CASGSTGTGDTDTQYF.

This chain links TRBV19 with TRBJ1-2, with D possibly being TRBD1 (5 bases). CDR3 length: 14 residues. Germline-derived CDR1 and CDR2 are LNHDA and SQIVND (reference sequence). With 2 bases removed from V and 6 bases from J, the gap between germline ends came to 13 bases. The CDR3 DNA follows: TGTGCCAGTAGTATACGACAGCCCGTTGATGGCTACACCTTC. Amino acid sequence: CASSIRQPVDGYTF.

This clone appeared a few times. The chain couples TRBV1 to TRBJ2-1; the D call of TRBD2 is as the table states it, not checked on the DNA. TRBV1 is an annotated pseudogene. The CDR3 covers 17 residues. The CDR3 loop reads CTSSQARNPSSYNEQFF. The CDR3, as DNA: TGCACCAGCAGCCAAGCTAGGAACCCTAGCTCCTACAATGAGCAGTTCTTC.

This clone was seen only a few times. The chain uses TRBV4-3 and TRBJ2-3; D is ambiguous. The germline gives CDR1 LGHNA, CDR2 YSLEER. This CDR3 is built from 14 residues. Trimming took 1 base from V and 4 from J, leaving 9 bases between them. CDR3 in amino acids: CASSQGVGPDTQYF. The CDR3 nucleotides read TGCGCCAGCAGCCAAGGGGTGGGCCCAGATACGCAGTATTTT.